The source of this T cell receptor (beta chain) is a study of cytomegalovirus exposure and HLA in healthy donors. PCR used 60 Vbeta primers and 13 Jbeta primers. Method: immunoSEQ multiplex PCR; TCRdb's copy keeps in-frame clones and lacks some. The sample records about 130,000 clones, approximately 82% being singletons. CDR3 length: 15 amino acids. The germline V gene encodes CDR1 SGDLS and CDR2 YYNGEE. V shed 0 bases, J shed 4 bases, and the junction held 4 bases outside the gene matches. The genes are TRBV9 and TRBJ2-1; TRBD2 agrees at 7 bases. This clonotype was sampled from a boy aged 2 to 9 in good health and CMV-seronegative. The sample consisted of PBMCs. The CDR3 DNA is TGTGCCAGCAGCGTAGAGAGGGAGGGTTACAATGAGCAGTTCTTC. Amino acid sequence: CASSVEREGYNEQFF.